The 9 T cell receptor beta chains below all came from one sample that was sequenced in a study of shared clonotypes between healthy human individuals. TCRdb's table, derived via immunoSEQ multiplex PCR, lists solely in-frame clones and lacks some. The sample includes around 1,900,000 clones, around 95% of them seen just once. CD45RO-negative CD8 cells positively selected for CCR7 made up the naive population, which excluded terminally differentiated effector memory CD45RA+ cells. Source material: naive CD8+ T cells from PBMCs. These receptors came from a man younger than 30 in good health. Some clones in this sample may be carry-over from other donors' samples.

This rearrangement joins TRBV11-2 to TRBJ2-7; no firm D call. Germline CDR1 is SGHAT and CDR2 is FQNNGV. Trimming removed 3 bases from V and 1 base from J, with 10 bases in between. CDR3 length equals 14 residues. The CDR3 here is CASSLSVRSYEQYF. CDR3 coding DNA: TGTGCCAGCAGCTTGTCTGTGCGGTCCTACGAGCAGTACTTC.

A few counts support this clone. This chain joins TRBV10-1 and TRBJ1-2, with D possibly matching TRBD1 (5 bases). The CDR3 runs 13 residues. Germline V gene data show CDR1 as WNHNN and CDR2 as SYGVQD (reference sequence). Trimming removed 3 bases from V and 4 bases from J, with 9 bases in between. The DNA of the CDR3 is TGCGCCAGCAGTGAAGGGGATCCCTATGGCTACACCTTC. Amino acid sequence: CASSEGDPYGYTF.

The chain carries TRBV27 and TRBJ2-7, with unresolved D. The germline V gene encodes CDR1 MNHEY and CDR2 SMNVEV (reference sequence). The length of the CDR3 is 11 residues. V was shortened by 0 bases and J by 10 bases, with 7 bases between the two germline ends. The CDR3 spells CASSLSGVQYF. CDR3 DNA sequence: TGTGCCAGCAGTTTATCTGGGGTCCAGTACTTC.

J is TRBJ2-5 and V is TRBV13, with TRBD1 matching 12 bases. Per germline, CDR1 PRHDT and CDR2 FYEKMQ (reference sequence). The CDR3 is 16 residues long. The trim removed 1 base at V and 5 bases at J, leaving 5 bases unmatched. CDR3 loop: CASSLDGTGGVETQYF. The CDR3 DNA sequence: TGTGCCAGCAGCTTAGACGGGACAGGGGGCGTGGAGACCCAGTACTTC.

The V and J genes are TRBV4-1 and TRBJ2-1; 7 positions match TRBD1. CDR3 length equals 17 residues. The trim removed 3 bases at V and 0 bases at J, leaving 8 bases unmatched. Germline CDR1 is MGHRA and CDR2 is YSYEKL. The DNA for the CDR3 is TGCGCCAGCAGCCACACCCCCTGGGACAGCTCCTACAATGAGCAGTTCTTC. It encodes CASSHTPWDSSYNEQFF.

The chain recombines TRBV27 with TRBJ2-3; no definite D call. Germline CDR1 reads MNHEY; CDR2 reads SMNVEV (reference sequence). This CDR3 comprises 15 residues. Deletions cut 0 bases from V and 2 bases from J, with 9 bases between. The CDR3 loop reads CASSLSIWYTDTQYF. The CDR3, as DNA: TGTGCCAGCAGTTTATCGATTTGGTACACAGATACGCAGTATTTT.

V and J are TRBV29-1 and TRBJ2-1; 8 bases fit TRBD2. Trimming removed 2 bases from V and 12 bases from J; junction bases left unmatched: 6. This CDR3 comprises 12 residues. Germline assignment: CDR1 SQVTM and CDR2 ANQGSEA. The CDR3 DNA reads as TGCAGCGTTGAATCGGGAGGGGCATGGCAGTTCTTC. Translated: CSVESGGAWQFF.

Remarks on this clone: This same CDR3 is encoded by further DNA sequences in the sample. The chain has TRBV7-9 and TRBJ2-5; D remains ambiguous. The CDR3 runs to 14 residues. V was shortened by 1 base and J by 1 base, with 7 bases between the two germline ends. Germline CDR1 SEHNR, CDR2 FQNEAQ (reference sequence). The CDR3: CASSLGGRQETQYF. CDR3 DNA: TGTGCCAGCAGCTTAGGTGGCCGCCAAGAGACCCAGTACTTC.

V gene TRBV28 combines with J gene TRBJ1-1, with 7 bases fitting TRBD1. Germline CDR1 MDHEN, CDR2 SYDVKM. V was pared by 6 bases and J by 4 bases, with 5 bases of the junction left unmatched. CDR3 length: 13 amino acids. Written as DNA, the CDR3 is TGTGCCAGCAGCCCACAGGGGACCACTGAAGCTTTCTTT. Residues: CASSPQGTTEAFF.